The 6 T cell receptor beta chains reported below all come from one sample, sequenced in a study of technical replicates of blood from a handful of donors. Repertoires were generated with immunoSEQ multiplex PCR, while TCRdb's copy carries only in-frame clones and drops some. The table has 30,000 to 40,000 clones, 85% to 95% seen once. Sequencing input: PBMCs. These receptors were obtained from a human donor in good health. Some clones in this sample may be carry-over from other donors' samples.

The rearrangement uses TRBV12-5 and TRBJ1-5; D possibly corresponds to TRBD1 (6 bases). V lost 7 bases and J lost 3, with 16 bases in between. Germline CDR1 reads LGHNT; CDR2 reads FRNRAP. The CDR3 extends over 15 amino acids. This chain's CDR3 is CASAPGGQINQPQHF. CDR3 nucleotides: TGTGCTAGTGCCCCCGGGGGGCAGATCAATCAGCCCCAGCATTTT.

The chain couples TRBV10-3 to TRBJ2-2; TRBD2 aligns across 7 bases. The CDR3 is made up of 15 amino acids. With 11 bases clipped from V and 0 bases from J, the junction kept 9 bases outside the gene matches. The germline V gene encodes CDR1 ENHRY and CDR2 SYGVKD. The CDR3: CAPRGGGPNTGELFF. In DNA form, the CDR3 reads TGTGCCCCCCGAGGCGGGGGACCGAACACCGGGGAGCTGTTTTTT.

V gene TRBV4-2 combines with J gene TRBJ1-6, with 7 bases lining up with TRBD1. Germline V gives CDR1 LGHNA, CDR2 YNFKEQ. The CDR3 contains 17 residues. The J segment lost 10 bases and the V segment lost 0 bases, leaving 12 bases of the junction unmatched. The chain's CDR3 is CASSQDGVGTVLSPLHF. As DNA, the CDR3 is TGTGCCAGCAGCCAAGATGGGGTGGGGACAGTACTGTCACCCCTCCACTTT.

V gene TRBV4-1 combines with J gene TRBJ1-2; TRBD1 aligns across 10 bases. Germline CDR1 and CDR2: MGHRA and YSYEKL. With 4 bases clipped from V and 5 bases from J, the junction kept 4 bases outside the gene matches. The CDR3 extends over 14 amino acids. DNA of the CDR3: TGCGCCAGCAGCCTAAGACAGGGGGCTTATGGCTACACCTTC. Its protein product is CASSLRQGAYGYTF.

In this sample, this clone turned up a few times. The CDR3 here is CASSRGTAGNTIYF. The CDR3 coding sequence is TGTGCCAGCAGTCGCGGGACAGCCGGAAACACCATATATTTT. The chain is built from TRBV6-5 and TRBJ1-3; TRBD1 matches at 7 bases. CDR3 length equals 14 residues. V dropped 5 bases and J dropped 4; count of bases not matched to a gene: 5. Germline-derived CDR1 and CDR2 are MNHEY and SVGAGI.

The chain combines TRBV29-1 with TRBJ1-2; TRBD1 is a possible D gene (6 bases). V lost 8 bases and J 5 bases, leaving 24 bases between the germline ends. Germline lookup yields CDR1 SQVTM and CDR2 ANQGSEA. The CDR3 runs to 15 residues. In DNA form, the CDR3 reads TGCAGCTCCTCAGGGGATGGGGGTGGGGTTTATGGCTACACCTTC. It translates to CSSSGDGGGVYGYTF.